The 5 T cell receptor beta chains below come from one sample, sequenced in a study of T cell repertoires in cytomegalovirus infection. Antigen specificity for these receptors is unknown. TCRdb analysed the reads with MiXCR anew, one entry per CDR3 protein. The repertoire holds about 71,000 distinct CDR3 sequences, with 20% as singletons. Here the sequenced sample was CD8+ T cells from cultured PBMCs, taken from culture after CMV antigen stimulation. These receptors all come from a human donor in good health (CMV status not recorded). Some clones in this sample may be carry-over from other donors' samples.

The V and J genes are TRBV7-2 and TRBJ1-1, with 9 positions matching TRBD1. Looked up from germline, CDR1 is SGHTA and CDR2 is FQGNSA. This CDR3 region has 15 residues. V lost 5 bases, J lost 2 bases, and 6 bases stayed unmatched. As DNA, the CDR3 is TGTGCCAGCAGCCTCAATACAGGGGGCAACACTGAAGCTTTCTTT. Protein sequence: CASSLNTGGNTEAFF.

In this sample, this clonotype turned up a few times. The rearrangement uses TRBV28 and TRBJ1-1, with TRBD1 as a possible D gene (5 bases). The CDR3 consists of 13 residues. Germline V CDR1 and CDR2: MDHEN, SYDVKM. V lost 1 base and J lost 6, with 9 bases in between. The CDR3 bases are TGTGCCAGCAGTTTATTAGGGGTGGCTGAAGCTTTCTTT. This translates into CASSLLGVAEAFF.

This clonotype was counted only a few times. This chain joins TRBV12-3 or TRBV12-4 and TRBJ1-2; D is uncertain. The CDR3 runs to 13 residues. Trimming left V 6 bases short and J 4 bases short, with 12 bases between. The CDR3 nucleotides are TGTGCCAGCAGCATTAACCCGACCTATGGCTACACCTTC. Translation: CASSINPTYGYTF.

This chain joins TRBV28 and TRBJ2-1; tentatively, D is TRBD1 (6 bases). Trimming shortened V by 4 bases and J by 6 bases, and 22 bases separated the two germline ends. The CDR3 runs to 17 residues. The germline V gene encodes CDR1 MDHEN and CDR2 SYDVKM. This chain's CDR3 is CASSSPLRTEGFNEQFF. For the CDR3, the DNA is TGTGCCAGCAGTTCACCTCTCCGGACAGAGGGGTTCAATGAGCAGTTCTTC.

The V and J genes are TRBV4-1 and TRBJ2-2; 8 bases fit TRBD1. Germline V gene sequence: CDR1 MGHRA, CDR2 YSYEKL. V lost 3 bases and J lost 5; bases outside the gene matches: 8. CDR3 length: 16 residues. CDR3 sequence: CASSHELQGVTGELFF. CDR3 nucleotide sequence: TGCGCCAGCAGCCATGAATTACAGGGGGTTACCGGGGAGCTGTTTTTT.